Described below is a single TCR beta chain sequence and its context. The specificity of this receptor is unknown. No clone much larger than this one lies a single base away; base qualities are absent. The germline V gene provides CDR1 KGHSH and CDR2 LQKENI. The CDR3, cysteine through phenylalanine, is 15 amino acids long. Only CDR3 DNA remains: 45 bases, in frame from the first base. Clipping removes 6 bases from V and 8 bases from J, with 12 as the unmatched junction base count. Preparation of the library involved the immunoSEQ multiplex PCR assay. The source is immuneACCESS, and TCRdb retained only in-frame sequences with V and J called. Part of the clones is not carried over; for the studies checked, unresolved V genes explain less than half of this, and the remainder is unexplained. The sample contains 35,000 to 45,000 clones, more than 90% of them found a single time. Of the sample, 10% to 15% is held by the ten largest clones.

This entry is derived from a study of T cell changes during pregnancy in multiple sclerosis (dated by TCRdb to between 2018 and 2020). In terms of the full investigation: Changes in the T cell repertoire over the course of pregnancy were examined in this study in women with multiple sclerosis.

The source was CD8+ T cells from peripheral blood mononuclear cells, collected in the first trimester of pregnancy. This TCR derives from a female donor with multiple sclerosis, enrolled in a pregnancy study. The sequence is built from TRBV18 and TRBJ1-4; 7 of the junction bases match TRBD1. The CDR3 protein: CASSSTGAPDEKLFF. At the DNA level, the sequence is TGTGCCAGCTCGTCTACAGGGGCCCCGGACGAAAAACTGTTTTTT.